One sample yielded the 22 T cell receptor beta chains listed below, sequenced in a study of T cell responses to AZD1222 COVID-19 vaccine. The assay was immunoSEQ multiplex PCR, and TCRdb's table has in-frame clones only and misses some. This sample has just under 150,000 clones; roughly 89% occur once, and the top ten carry around 1.7%. Sample: peripheral blood, taken 28 days after the second AZD1222 dose. The receptors were gathered from an adult who received the AZD1222 COVID-19 vaccine.

This clone appeared a single time. This chain links TRBV28 with TRBJ1-5; 12 bases match TRBD1. Germline-derived CDR1 and CDR2 are MDHEN and SYDVKM. The CDR3 is 23 amino acids. After removal of 6 bases from V and 4 bases from J, the junction contained 28 bases not matched to a gene. CDR3 in DNA: TGTGCCAGCAGGCAGCGAATCACCGTTAACCGGGACAGGGGGCGCGGTGGTAATCAGCCCCAGCATTTT. It translates to CASRQRITVNRDRGRGGNQPQHF.

V gene TRBV4-1 combines with J gene TRBJ2-6, with 7 bases aligning to TRBD1. Trimming cost V 5 bases and J 4 bases; bases outside gene matches: 17. The CDR3 covers 19 residues. CDR1 and CDR2 from the germline V gene are MGHRA and YSYEKL. The CDR3 bases are TGCGCCAGCAGCGGACGGGACAGACATCCTGCTAGCGGGGCCAACGTCCTGACTTTC. This encodes CASSGRDRHPASGANVLTF.

The chain carries TRBV4-3 and TRBJ1-6; D remains unclear. This CDR3 is built from 13 residues. The germline V gene has CDR1 LGHNA and CDR2 YSLEER. V was shortened by 3 bases and J by 7 bases, with 7 bases between the two germline ends. CDR3 sequence: CASSQGINSPLHF. The CDR3 DNA sequence: TGCGCCAGCAGCCAGGGAATCAATTCACCCCTCCACTTT.

The chain uses TRBV11-2 and TRBJ1-1; D is undetermined. The CDR3 length is 13 residues. V lost 1 base and J lost 3, with 6 bases in between. CDR1 and CDR2 (germline): SGHAT, FQNNGV. The CDR3 sequence is CASSLAEDTEAFF. CDR3 sequence (DNA): TGTGCCAGCAGCTTAGCAGAGGACACTGAAGCTTTCTTT.

Many counts were recorded for this clone. The chain employs TRBV2 and TRBJ2-7; 10 positions agree with TRBD2. Germline V gives CDR1 SNHLY, CDR2 FYNNEI. The CDR3 has 17 residues. V was clipped by 3 bases and J by 7 bases; unmatched bases: 15. The CDR3 sequence: CASSDLAQLAGSEEQYF. The CDR3, as DNA: TGTGCCAGCAGTGATCTGGCCCAACTAGCGGGATCGGAAGAGCAGTACTTC.

In the case of this clone: Other DNA sequences from this sample encode an identical CDR3 as well. The chain links TRBV19 to TRBJ1-5; D call uncertain. The V gene lost 3 bases and the J gene lost 0 bases, with 9 bases spanning the gap. CDR1 is LNHDA and CDR2 is SQIVND in the germline V gene (reference sequence). This CDR3 is built from 15 residues. In DNA, the CDR3 is TGTGCCAGTAGTATTCGAGGTTATAGCAATCAGCCCCAGCATTTT. Its protein product is CASSIRGYSNQPQHF.

This clone occurred a few times. This chain joins TRBV6-1 and TRBJ2-7; the D gene is possibly TRBD2 (6 bases). The V gene lost 3 bases and the J gene lost 4 bases, with 10 bases spanning the gap. CDR3 length equals 13 residues. The V gene's germline CDR1 is MNHNS and CDR2 SASEGT. CDR3 protein: CASSDKSGYEQYF. The CDR3 coding sequence is TGTGCCAGCAGTGATAAGAGCGGGTACGAGCAGTACTTC.

The gene calls are TRBV6-5 and TRBJ2-7; 7 bases match TRBD1. The CDR3 totals 12 residues. Germline V gives CDR1 MNHEY, CDR2 SVGAGI. The V gene end was trimmed by 5 bases and the J gene end by 5 bases; junction bases not matched to a gene: 3. This chain's CDR3 is CASSRGTDEQYF. As DNA, the CDR3 is TGTGCCAGCAGTAGAGGGACAGACGAGCAGTACTTC.

J is TRBJ2-5 and V is TRBV7-2; D may match TRBD1 or TRBD2 (5 bases each). CDR1 and CDR2 from the germline V gene are SGHTA and FQGNSA. The ends were cut back, 3 bases at V and 5 bases at J, with 13 bases in the middle. CDR3 size: 14 residues. This chain's CDR3 is CASSFYGTWETQYF. The CDR3 DNA follows: TGTGCCAGCAGCTTTTACGGGACGTGGGAGACCCAGTACTTC.

This clone was seen a single time. V is TRBV5-1 and J is TRBJ1-6; TRBD1 aligns across 8 bases. The CDR3 consists of 14 residues. The junction had 6 bases not matched to a gene; V was cut back by 4 bases and J by 9 bases. CDR1 is SGHRS, CDR2 YFSETQ, per germline. In DNA form, the CDR3 reads TGCGCCAGCAGCGCCGGGACAGGTAGTTCACCCCTCCACTTT. Residues: CASSAGTGSSPLHF.

The chain uses TRBV5-1 and TRBJ2-3; the D is unclear. The CDR3 extends over 15 amino acids. CDR1 and CDR2 from the germline V gene are SGHRS and YFSETQ. Trimming left V 0 bases short and J 6 bases short, with 14 bases between. The CDR3: CASSLVVLSEDTQYF. The CDR3, as DNA: TGCGCCAGCAGCTTGGTGGTACTAAGTGAGGATACGCAGTATTTT.

V is TRBV10-3 and J is TRBJ1-3, with D perhaps TRBD1 (6 bases). V lost 11 bases to trimming and J lost 1 base, with 18 bases between them. The CDR3 runs to 15 residues. Germline CDR1 and CDR2: ENHRY and SYGVKD. The CDR3 region has the DNA TGTGCCGTCCAAGGGGGGGGAATATCTGGAAACACCATATATTTT. This translates into CAVQGGGISGNTIYF.

CDR3 nucleotides: TGTGCCAGTAGTACCCCTGCGGGAGGGCAAAACATTCAGTACTTC. Residues: CASSTPAGGQNIQYF. The chain couples TRBV19 to TRBJ2-4, with TRBD2 identical over 9 bases. The CDR3 is 15 amino acids. The germline V gene encodes CDR1 LNHDA and CDR2 SQIVND (reference sequence). Trimming cost V 4 bases and J 5 bases; bases outside gene matches: 6.

This clone occurred once. This chain connects TRBV6-6 to TRBJ1-1, with a tentative D call TRBD1 (5 bases). V was trimmed by 8 bases and J by 2 bases, leaving 18 bases between them. The CDR3 consists of 15 residues. Per germline, CDR1 MNHNY and CDR2 SVGAGI (reference sequence). DNA of the CDR3: TGTGCCAGCGGGGGTTTAATCAGGGTTAACACTGAAGCTTTCTTT. This encodes CASGGLIRVNTEAFF.

J is TRBJ2-5 and V is TRBV7-7; D gene uncertain. Trimming took 5 bases from V and 1 from J, leaving 8 bases between them. Germline V gives CDR1 SSHAT, CDR2 FNYEAQ (reference sequence). The CDR3 extends over 13 amino acids. Written as DNA, the CDR3 is TGTGCCAGCAGCCCCTGGGGCCAAGAGACCCAGTACTTC. Its protein product is CASSPWGQETQYF. The whole variable domain, remainder taken from reference TRBV7-7 and TRBJ2-5, is GAGVSQSPRYKVTKRGQDVTLRCDPISSHATLYWYQQALGQGPEFLTYFNYEAQPDKSGLPSDRFSAERPEGSISTLTIQRTEQRDSAMYRCASSPWGQETQYFGPGTRLLVL.

The chain links TRBV6-5 to TRBJ1-4; D not certain. Trimming left V 2 bases short and J 3 bases short, with 7 bases between. Looked up from germline, CDR1 is MNHEY and CDR2 is SVGAGI. The CDR3 sequence is 14 residues long. The CDR3 region is CASSYSRSNEKLFF. CDR3 nucleotide sequence: TGTGCCAGCAGTTACAGTAGGTCTAATGAAAAACTGTTTTTT.

The chain links TRBV12-3 or TRBV12-4 to TRBJ1-1; no definite D call. The CDR3 sequence is 12 residues long. Trimming took off 5 bases at V and 3 bases at J, with 7 bases between the two ends. CDR3 DNA sequence: TGTGCCAGCAGTCCCCAGGACACTGAAGCTTTCTTT. Protein product: CASSPQDTEAFF.

This clone came up once. The gene calls are TRBV9 and TRBJ2-7; 11 positions match TRBD2. Germline values: CDR1 SGDLS, CDR2 YYNGEE. The CDR3 is made up of 15 amino acids. Losses at the gene ends were 3 bases for V and 1 base for J; bases not matched to a gene: 3. Here the CDR3 DNA reads TGTGCCAGCAGCGGGACTAGCGGGCTTTCCTACGAGCAGTACTTC. It translates to CASSGTSGLSYEQYF.

The rearrangement joins TRBV4-1 to TRBJ2-1, with 9 bases lining up with TRBD1. This CDR3 comprises 15 residues. Germline CDR1 reads MGHRA; CDR2 reads YSYEKL. Germline trimming cut 3 bases from V and 8 bases from J; bases unmatched to any gene: 8. As DNA, the CDR3 is TGCGCCAGCAGCCAGTCCGGGACAGGGAGGGATGAGCAGTTCTTC. Protein product: CASSQSGTGRDEQFF.

This clone is a singleton in its sample. The chain recombines TRBV27 with TRBJ2-7, with TRBD1 matching over 7 bases. CDR1 and CDR2 (germline): MNHEY, SMNVEV (reference sequence). The V segment lost 3 bases and the J segment 3 bases; nucleotides outside the gene matches: 11. The length of the CDR3 is 16 residues. The CDR3 nucleotides read TGTGCCAGCAGTTTGCGACGGGACAGAAATATCTACGAGCAGTACTTC. It encodes CASSLRRDRNIYEQYF.

This chain uses TRBV12-5 with TRBJ2-7; D call uncertain. V gave up 6 bases and J gave up 6 bases, with 21 bases separating them. Germline loops: CDR1 LGHNT, CDR2 FRNRAP. CDR3 length: 15 residues. The CDR3 region has the DNA TGTGCTAGTGGAAAGAACGTACGGACGTTCGGCGAGCAGTACTTC. Its translation: CASGKNVRTFGEQYF. The full variable domain, with the rest looked up from reference TRBV12-5 and TRBJ2-7, is DARVTQTPRHKVTEMGQEVTMRCQPILGHNTVFWYRQTMMQGLELLAYFRNRAPLDDSGMPKDRFSAEMPDATLATLKIQPSEPRDSAVYFCASGKNVRTFGEQYFGPGTRLTVT.

J is TRBJ1-4 and V is TRBV10-3, with D possibly TRBD1 on 5 matching bases. Trimming shortened V by 4 bases and J by 4 bases, and 7 bases separated the two germline ends. Germline loops: CDR1 ENHRY, CDR2 SYGVKD. The CDR3 runs 13 residues. The CDR3 DNA reads as TGTGCCATCAGTGCGGACAATAATGAAAAACTGTTTTTT. This codes for CAISADNNEKLFF.